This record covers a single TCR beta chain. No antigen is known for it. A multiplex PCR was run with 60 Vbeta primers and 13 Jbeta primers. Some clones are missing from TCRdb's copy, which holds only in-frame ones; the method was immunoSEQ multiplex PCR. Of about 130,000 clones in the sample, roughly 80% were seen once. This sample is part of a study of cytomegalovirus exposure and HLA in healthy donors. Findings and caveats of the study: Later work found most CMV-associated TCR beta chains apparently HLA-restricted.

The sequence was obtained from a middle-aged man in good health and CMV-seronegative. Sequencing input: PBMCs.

CDR3 sequence (DNA): TGTGCCATCAGTGACCAGGGGTTTTCCTACAATGAGCAGTTCTTC. This translates into CAISDQGFSYNEQFF. The rearrangement uses TRBV10-3 and TRBJ2-1; possible D gene TRBD1, 6 bases. This CDR3 comprises 15 residues. Germline loops: CDR1 ENHRY, CDR2 SYGVKD. The V and J ends lost 3 bases and 1 base respectively, with 10 bases between them.